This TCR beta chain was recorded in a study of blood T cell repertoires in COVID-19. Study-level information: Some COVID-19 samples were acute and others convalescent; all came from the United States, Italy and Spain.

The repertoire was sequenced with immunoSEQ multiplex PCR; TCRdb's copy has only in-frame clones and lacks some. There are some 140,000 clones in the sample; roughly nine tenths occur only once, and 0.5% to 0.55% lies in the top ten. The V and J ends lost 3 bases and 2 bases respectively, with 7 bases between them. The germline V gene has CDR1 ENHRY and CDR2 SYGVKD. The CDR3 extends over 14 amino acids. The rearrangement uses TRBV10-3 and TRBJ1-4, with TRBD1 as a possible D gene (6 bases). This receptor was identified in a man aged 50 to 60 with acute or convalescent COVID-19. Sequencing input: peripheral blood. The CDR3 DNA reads TGTGCCATCAGTGACGACAGGACTAATGAAAAACTGTTTTTT. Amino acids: CAISDDRTNEKLFF.